The 17 T cell receptor beta chains given below trace back to one sample, sequenced in a study of T cells after yellow fever vaccination. TCRdb reprocessed the 5' RACE reads with MiXCR, giving one entry per CDR3 protein. The top ten clones hold 2.5% to 4% of a sample with 340,000 or so distinct CDR3 sequences, approximately 12% of them seen once. The sample consisted of CD4+ T cells sorted from PBMCs, taken 15 days after the yellow fever booster vaccination. These TCRs come from a man between 18 and 29 years old who received the YFV17D yellow fever vaccine.

The chain employs TRBV5-1 and TRBJ2-2; D unresolved. This CDR3 has 14 residues. Trimming took off 2 bases at V and 3 bases at J, with 8 bases between the two ends. CDR1 is SGHRS, CDR2 YFSETQ, per germline. This chain's CDR3 is CASSFHRDTGELFF. CDR3 nucleotides: TGCGCCAGCAGCTTCCACCGGGACACCGGGGAGCTGTTTTTT.

This chain uses TRBV5-1 with TRBJ2-6; the D gene is possibly TRBD1 (5 bases). Germline lookup yields CDR1 SGHRS and CDR2 YFSETQ. The CDR3 spans 15 residues. Trimming stripped 5 bases from V and 2 bases from J, with 11 bases between. Written as DNA, the CDR3 is TGCGCCAGCAGTTCAGGGCGGCCTGGGGCCAACGTCCTGACTTTC. This codes for CASSSGRPGANVLTF.

The sample holds a few counts of this clonotype. The rearrangement links TRBV7-2 to TRBJ2-3, with D possibly matching TRBD1 (6 bases). This CDR3 is 14 amino acids long. V lost 3 bases, J lost 7 bases, and 14 bases lay in between. Germline V gene lookup returns CDR1 SGHTA and CDR2 FQGNSA. The CDR3 loop reads CASSFTPDSYTQYF. The CDR3 DNA reads TGTGCCAGCAGCTTCACCCCGGACAGCTATACGCAGTATTTT.

The table lists this clonotype with many counts. This sequence joins TRBV5-1 and TRBJ1-2; the D gene is possibly TRBD1 (5 bases). Trimming took off 2 bases at V and 5 bases at J, with 19 bases between the two ends. The germline CDR1 and CDR2 sequences are SGHRS and YFSETQ. This CDR3 spans 16 amino acids. The CDR3: CASSFPEGAPLYGYTF. In DNA, the CDR3 is TGCGCCAGCAGCTTCCCCGAAGGGGCTCCCCTATATGGCTACACCTTC.

V is TRBV5-1 and J is TRBJ2-3; D call uncertain. Trimming stripped 0 bases from V and 0 bases from J, with 11 bases between. The CDR3 covers 16 residues. CDR1 is SGHRS and CDR2 is YFSETQ in the germline V gene. The CDR3 region has the DNA TGCGCCAGCAGCTTGGCTCCGGTAACTAGCACAGATACGCAGTATTTT. It translates to CASSLAPVTSTDTQYF. Full variable domain (outside the CDR3, taken from reference TRBV5-1 and TRBJ2-3): KAGVTQTPRYLIKTRGQQVTLSCSPISGHRSVSWYQQTPGQGLQFLFEYFSETQRNKGNFPGRFSGRQFSNSRSEMNVSTLELGDSALYLCASSLAPVTSTDTQYFGPGTRLTVL.

This clonotype was observed a few times. The chain couples TRBV29-1 to TRBJ2-7, with D perhaps matching TRBD2 (5 bases). From germline, CDR1 is SQVTM and CDR2 ANQGSEA. V was pared by 4 bases and J by 7 bases, with 20 bases between. The CDR3 sequence is 14 residues long. The CDR3: CSVATRGFRFEQYF. Written as DNA, the CDR3 is TGCAGCGTTGCCACCCGAGGGTTTAGGTTTGAGCAGTACTTC.

The chain couples TRBV10-3 to TRBJ1-4, with D possibly matching TRBD1 (5 bases). Germline values: CDR1 ENHRY, CDR2 SYGVKD. The CDR3 is 13 residues long. Trimming took off 9 bases at V and 5 bases at J, with 13 bases between the two ends. In DNA, the CDR3 is TGTGCCATAAGCGGGACCCACAATGAAAAACTGTTTTTT. Translated: CAISGTHNEKLFF.

The chain recombines TRBV5-4 with TRBJ2-5, with 7 bases matching TRBD1. CDR3 length: 16 residues. Losses at the gene ends were 6 bases for V and 0 bases for J; bases not matched to a gene: 11. Germline V lookup: CDR1 SGHNT, CDR2 YYREEE (reference sequence). This chain's CDR3 is CASTVTGVGDQETQYF. The DNA for the CDR3 is TGTGCCAGCACCGTAACAGGGGTAGGGGACCAAGAGACCCAGTACTTC.

This clonotype turned up a few times. This rearrangement joins TRBV18 to TRBJ1-5; a weak D match, TRBD1 (5 bases). V was clipped by 3 bases and J by 5 bases, with 5 bases between them. Germline CDR1 and CDR2: KGHSH and LQKENI. The CDR3 loop spans 12 amino acids. This CDR3 reads CASSPGDQPQHF. The CDR3 nucleotides read TGTGCCAGCTCACCGGGGGATCAGCCCCAGCATTTT.

The chain links TRBV5-4 to TRBJ2-2; 7 bases fit TRBD1. The CDR3 is 18 amino acids. Germline values: CDR1 SGHNT, CDR2 YYREEE (reference sequence). J gave up 3 bases and V 4 bases, and 15 bases lay outside the gene matches. This CDR3 is CASSPGTAASFYTGELFF. The CDR3 DNA is TGTGCCAGCAGCCCCGGGACAGCGGCCTCCTTTTACACCGGGGAGCTGTTTTTT.

This clonotype was counted only a few times. The genes are TRBV9 and TRBJ2-3, with 9 positions matching TRBD1. The CDR3 is 14 residues long. The V and J ends lost 0 bases and 8 bases, in that order; junction bases with no gene match: 4. Per the germline V gene, CDR1 is SGDLS and CDR2 is YYNGEE. Here the CDR3 reads CASSVVQGQGTQYF. DNA for the CDR3: TGTGCCAGCAGCGTAGTTCAGGGACAGGGTACGCAGTATTTT.

This clonotype occurred many times. V is TRBV5-1 and J is TRBJ2-5; the D gene could be TRBD1 or TRBD2 (6 bases each). The CDR3 runs 15 residues. The germline V and J ends were trimmed by 4 bases and 5 bases, with 18 bases remaining between them. Germline-derived CDR1 and CDR2 are SGHRS and YFSETQ. The CDR3: CASSPGAGAWETQYF. The CDR3 DNA reads TGCGCCAGCAGCCCGGGGGCAGGGGCTTGGGAGACCCAGTACTTC.

This clonotype was seen a handful of times. The V and J genes are TRBV4-3 and TRBJ1-6; D unclear. This CDR3 region has 14 residues. The germline V gene encodes CDR1 LGHNA and CDR2 YSLEER. Trimming pared 0 bases from V and 9 bases from J, leaving 9 bases between. As DNA, the CDR3 is TGCGCCAGCAGCCAAGAAGGGTGGGGTTCACCCCTCCACTTT. Translated, it gives CASSQEGWGSPLHF.

The chain employs TRBV9 and TRBJ2-1, with 8 bases fitting TRBD2. V lost 4 bases to trimming and J lost 5 bases; unmatched junction nucleotides: 8. This CDR3 comprises 15 residues. The germline V gene encodes CDR1 SGDLS and CDR2 YYNGEE. CDR3 nucleotide sequence: TGTGCCAGCAGCACCGATAGCGGGGCACACAATGAGCAGTTCTTC. It is translated as CASSTDSGAHNEQFF.

The table lists this clonotype with many counts. V gene TRBV7-2 combines with J gene TRBJ2-5; D possibly uses TRBD1 or TRBD2 (5 bases each). The CDR3 is 14 amino acids. The ends were cut back, 2 bases at V and 2 bases at J, with 9 bases in the middle. Germline V gene sequence: CDR1 SGHTA, CDR2 FQGNSA. CDR3: CASSLRGVQETQYF. CDR3 coding DNA: TGTGCCAGCAGCTTAAGAGGGGTTCAAGAGACCCAGTACTTC.

In nucleotides, the CDR3 is TGTGCCAGCAGCACCTCGGGGGGGAATCCGACCTACGAGCAGTACGTC. Its translation: CASSTSGGNPTYEQYV. This chain connects TRBV5-5 to TRBJ2-7; TRBD2 matches 8 bases. The J segment lost 2 bases and the V segment lost 4 bases, leaving 11 bases of the junction unmatched. The CDR3 spans 16 residues. From germline, CDR1 is SGHKS and CDR2 YYEKEE (reference sequence).

The genes are TRBV7-2 and TRBJ2-7, with 10 bases lining up with TRBD2. Trimming at V came to 4 bases and at J to 2 bases, leaving 2 bases not matched to a gene. The CDR3 runs 14 residues. The germline CDR1 and CDR2 sequences are SGHTA and FQGNSA. CDR3 DNA: TGTGCCAGCAGCTCCGGACTAGCGGCCTACGAGCAGTACTTC. Its protein product is CASSSGLAAYEQYF.